A single TCR beta chain is shown here with its context. This CDR3 has 17 amino acids. V was clipped by 7 bases and J by 2 bases, with 23 bases between them. Germline values: CDR1 LNHDA, CDR2 SQIVND (reference sequence). These data come from a study of blood T cell repertoires in COVID-19. Study at large: Whether acute or convalescent, the COVID-19 samples came from the United States, Italy and Spain. Nucleic acid was either cDNA or gDNA, and it came from T cells, B-cell-depleted T cells, or PBMCs.

Authors' methods: Nucleated cell number was recorded as an estimate derived from reference gene primer amplification. Using immunoSEQ multiplex PCR, the repertoire was profiled, and TCRdb retains in-frame clones only, with some absent. That table furnishes V, J and clone size, whereas the DNA furnished D and trimming. The sample carries approximately 300,000 clones, about 90% recorded once. Sequenced sample: peripheral blood. The chain carries TRBV19 and TRBJ1-2; D perhaps matches TRBD1 (5 bases). The receptor was isolated from a woman between 45 and 65 years old who had recovered from COVID-19. The CDR3 loop reads CASNEGQAGSRNYGYTF. The CDR3, as DNA: TGTGCCAGTAACGAGGGGCAAGCGGGAAGTCGGAACTATGGCTACACCTTC. Full variable domain (missing parts from reference TRBV19 and TRBJ1-2): DGGITQSPKYLFRKEGQNVTLSCEQNLNHDAMYWYRQDPGQGLRLIYYSQIVNDFQKGDIAEGYSVSREKKESFPLTVTSAQKNPTAFYLCASNEGQAGSRNYGYTFGSGTRLTVV.